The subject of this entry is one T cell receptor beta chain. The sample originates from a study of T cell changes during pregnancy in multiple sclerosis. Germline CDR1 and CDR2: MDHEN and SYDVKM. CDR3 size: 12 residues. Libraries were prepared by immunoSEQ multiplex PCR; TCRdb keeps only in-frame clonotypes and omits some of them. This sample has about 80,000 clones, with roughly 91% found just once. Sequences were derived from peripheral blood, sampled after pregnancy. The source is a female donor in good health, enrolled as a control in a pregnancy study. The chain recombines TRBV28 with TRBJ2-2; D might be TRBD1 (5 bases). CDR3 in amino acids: CECRANTGELFF. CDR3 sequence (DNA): TGTGAGTGCAGGGCGAACACCGGGGAGCTGTTTTTT.